Listed here are 19 T cell receptor beta chains from one sample, sequenced in a study of CD8 T cells in ankylosing spondylitis. One entry per CDR3 protein results from TCRdb running MiXCR on the 5' RACE reads. The sample records 250,000 to 400,000 distinct CDR3 sequences, under 14% being singletons. The sample consisted of blood, either unsorted or a sorted T cell fraction (not recorded which). Receptors were obtained from a female donor with ankylosing spondylitis or in good health (not recorded which).

In this sample, this clonotype turned up many times. The chain has TRBV20-1 and TRBJ2-2; D may correspond to TRBD1 or TRBD2 (6 bases each). There are 15 residues in the CDR3. Trimming left V 6 bases short and J 2 bases short, with 16 bases between. Germline V gene lookup returns CDR1 DFQATT and CDR2 SNEGSKA (reference sequence). Written as DNA, the CDR3 is TGCAGTGCATATCCCGGAGGGGGTAACACCGGGGAGCTGTTTTTT. Translating it yields CSAYPGGGNTGELFF.

V and J are TRBV5-1 and TRBJ2-7; 7 bases agree with TRBD1. The trim removed 0 bases at V and 1 base at J, leaving 22 bases unmatched. CDR1 is SGHRS, CDR2 YFSETQ, per germline. The CDR3 loop spans 21 amino acids. CDR3 bases: TGCGCCAGCAGCTTGGTAGTCCGTCTTCAGAACTTCGGGACAGATTCCTACGAGCAGTACTTC. Its translation is CASSLVVRLQNFGTDSYEQYF.

The sample holds many counts of this clonotype. V is TRBV7-9 and J is TRBJ2-7; D ambiguous. V lost 6 bases to trimming and J lost 4 bases, with 10 bases between them. CDR3 size: 12 residues. Germline V gene data show CDR1 as SEHNR and CDR2 as FQNEAQ (reference sequence). CDR3 DNA: TGTGCCAGCAGTTTAAGCTCATACGAGCAGTACTTC. Amino acids: CASSLSSYEQYF.

The chain employs TRBV11-2 and TRBJ2-2, with TRBD1 matching 10 bases. V gave up 0 bases and J gave up 5 bases; unmatched junction bases: 15. The CDR3 totals 20 residues. The germline gives CDR1 SGHAT, CDR2 FQNNGV. CDR3 DNA sequence: TGTGCCAGCAGCTTAGACCTTTCGCGACCCGGACAGGGGGTAACCGGGGAGCTGTTTTTT. It encodes CASSLDLSRPGQGVTGELFF. The full variable domain, completed using reference TRBV11-2 and TRBJ2-2, is EAGVAQSPRYKIIEKRQSVAFWCNPISGHATLYWYQQILGQGPKLLIQFQNNGVVDDSQLPKDRFSAERLKGVDSTLKIQPAKLEDSAVYLCASSLDLSRPGQGVTGELFFGEGSRLTVL.

This chain connects TRBV7-2 to TRBJ2-1, with 13 bases aligning to TRBD2. The CDR3 loop spans 16 amino acids. Germline CDR1 reads SGHTA; CDR2 reads FQGNSA. The V segment lost 5 bases and the J segment 7 bases; nucleotides outside the gene matches: 8. For the CDR3, the DNA is TGTGCCAGCAGCCCGTTGGGACTAGCGGGGAAAAATGAGCAGTTCTTC. Translated, it gives CASSPLGLAGKNEQFF.

The rearrangement joins TRBV7-9 to TRBJ2-2; 7 bases map to TRBD1. In germline, CDR1 is SEHNR, CDR2 FQNEAQ (reference sequence). V was pared by 5 bases and J by 4 bases, with 7 bases of the junction left unmatched. The CDR3 extends over 15 amino acids. CDR3: CASSHGTATTGELFF. The CDR3 nucleotides read TGTGCCAGCAGCCACGGGACAGCCACCACCGGGGAGCTGTTTTTT. The entire variable domain, with the rest obtained from reference TRBV7-9 and TRBJ2-2, is as follows: DTGVSQNPRHKITKRGQNVTFRCDPISEHNRLYWYRQTLGQGPEFLTYFQNEAQLEKSRLLSDRFSAERPKGSFSTLEIQRTEQGDSAMYLCASSHGTATTGELFFGEGSRLTVL.

This rearrangement joins TRBV20-1 to TRBJ2-7; the match to TRBD1 covers 8 bases. J lost 3 bases, V lost 3 bases, and 16 bases had no gene match. The CDR3 is 17 residues long. Germline-derived CDR1 and CDR2 are DFQATT and SNEGSKA (reference sequence). The CDR3: CSASPQRVGTGRYEQYF. In DNA form, the CDR3 reads TGCAGTGCTAGTCCCCAAAGGGTGGGGACAGGCCGCTACGAGCAGTACTTC.

This clonotype was counted many times. J is TRBJ1-5 and V is TRBV28; 9 bases agree with TRBD1. The length of the CDR3 is 13 residues. CDR1 and CDR2 (germline): MDHEN, SYDVKM. V gave up 7 bases and J gave up 4 bases; unmatched junction bases: 2. The CDR3 DNA follows: TGTGCCAGCACCGGGACAGGGAATCAGCCCCAGCATTTT. This codes for CASTGTGNQPQHF.

This clonotype has at least ten counts. The gene calls are TRBV5-1 and TRBJ2-7; 7 bases are a match to TRBD2. Germline-derived CDR1 and CDR2 are SGHRS and YFSETQ. V lost 0 bases and J lost 2; bases outside the gene matches: 5. The CDR3 is made up of 15 amino acids. CDR3: CASSLGRERTYEQYF. DNA of the CDR3: TGCGCCAGCAGCTTGGGGCGGGAGCGGACCTACGAGCAGTACTTC.

In this sample, this clonotype turned up a few times. V and J are TRBV7-9 and TRBJ2-7; D might be TRBD1 (5 bases). From germline, CDR1 is SEHNR and CDR2 FQNEAQ (reference sequence). This CDR3 comprises 13 residues. V was clipped by 4 bases and J by 8 bases, with 15 bases between them. For the CDR3, the DNA is TGTGCCAGCAGCTCGACTCAGGGTGAGCAGCAGTACTTC. As protein: CASSSTQGEQQYF.

This clonotype was found a few times. The chain employs TRBV5-5 and TRBJ2-1; TRBD2 might be the D (6 bases). Trimming left V 4 bases short and J 6 bases short, with 20 bases between. The CDR3 sequence is 16 residues long. Germline values: CDR1 SGHKS, CDR2 YYEKEE (reference sequence). In nucleotides, the CDR3 is TGTGCCAGCAGCCCCTATATCGGGACTCCTGGCAATGAGCAGTTCTTC. Protein sequence: CASSPYIGTPGNEQFF.

This clonotype was seen more than once but under ten times. The CDR3 reads CASSETYIAGTGGEESIQYF. CDR3 nucleotides: TGTGCCAGCAGTGAAACGTACATTGCCGGGACAGGGGGCGAGGAAAGCATTCAGTACTTC. V usage is TRBV6-1 and J usage is TRBJ2-4, with 12 bases fitting TRBD1. The CDR3 is made up of 20 amino acids. Trimming removed 2 bases from V and 9 bases from J; junction bases left unmatched: 20. The V gene's germline CDR1 is MNHNS and CDR2 SASEGT.

This clonotype was observed many times. The V call is TRBV5-1, the J call TRBJ2-2; D gene ambiguous. The germline V and J ends were trimmed by 1 base and 1 base, with 5 bases remaining between them. There are 14 residues in the CDR3. CDR1 and CDR2 (germline): SGHRS, YFSETQ. CDR3 in DNA: TGCGCCAGCAGCTTGCCAGGGAACACCGGGGAGCTGTTTTTT. Its protein product is CASSLPGNTGELFF.

This clonotype was seen many times. The chain joins TRBV6-5 to TRBJ2-1; D possibly uses TRBD1 or TRBD2 (6 bases each). CDR3 length: 16 amino acids. CDR1 and CDR2 from the germline V gene are MNHEY and SVGAGI. Trimming shortened V by 4 bases and J by 1 base, and 14 bases separated the two germline ends. The CDR3 protein is CASSSGRGLSYNEQFF. In DNA, the CDR3 is TGTGCCAGCAGTTCGGGCCGGGGGCTATCCTACAATGAGCAGTTCTTC.

In its sample, this clonotype was seen many times. J is TRBJ1-5 and V is TRBV5-6; D is unresolved. The germline V and J ends were trimmed by 0 bases and 0 bases, with 7 bases remaining between them. In germline, CDR1 is SGHDT, CDR2 YYEEEE. The CDR3 totals 15 residues. As DNA, the CDR3 is TGTGCCAGCAGCTTGGGTCCTTATAGCAATCAGCCCCAGCATTTT. Translation: CASSLGPYSNQPQHF.

The chain combines TRBV3-1 with TRBJ2-7; weak D call: TRBD1 (5 bases). The CDR3 contains 14 residues. Germline V gene data show CDR1 as LGHDT and CDR2 as YNNKEL (reference sequence). Trimming cost V 2 bases and J 6 bases, with 14 bases left between them. The chain's CDR3 is CASSQSVQGSEQYF. CDR3 in DNA: TGTGCCAGCAGCCAATCAGTTCAGGGTAGCGAGCAGTACTTC.

This chain connects TRBV28 to TRBJ1-2; D ambiguous. With 5 bases removed from V and 4 bases from J, the gap between germline ends came to 17 bases. This CDR3 contains 15 residues. Germline assignment: CDR1 MDHEN and CDR2 SYDVKM. Written as DNA, the CDR3 is TGTGCCAGCAGTCCCGCCCGGGGTTCAGGCTATGGCTACACCTTC. This translates into CASSPARGSGYGYTF.

This clonotype was observed many times. The J gene is TRBJ2-5, the V gene TRBV5-1, with D maybe TRBD1 (5 bases). V dropped 1 base and J dropped 5 bases, with 9 bases sitting between them. The CDR3 loop spans 13 amino acids. Germline-derived CDR1 and CDR2 are SGHRS and YFSETQ. The CDR3 sequence: CASSLQGSETQYF. In DNA form, the CDR3 reads TGCGCCAGCAGCTTGCAGGGCTCTGAGACCCAGTACTTC.

This clonotype has at least ten counts. J is TRBJ1-1 and V is TRBV7-9; tentative D call: TRBD1 (5 bases). The CDR3 runs 14 residues. V lost 3 bases to trimming and J lost 3 bases, with 11 bases between them. The germline CDR1 and CDR2 sequences are SEHNR and FQNEAQ (reference sequence). CDR3 sequence (DNA): TGTGCCAGCAGCTTTGCAGGGAAGGACACTGAAGCTTTCTTT. Its translation is CASSFAGKDTEAFF.